These 9 T cell receptor beta chains originate from one sample sequenced in a study of response to subunit inactivated influenza vaccine (dated by TCRdb to the late 2010s). The library was produced with RT-PCR. The listed sequencing device is Illumina HiSeq 2500. The raw public data were reprocessed by TCRdb itself: fastp quality trimming at Q25, MiXCR clonotype calling, in-frame beta chains only. Rows merge per CDR3 protein into single entries with the most common DNA and genes. Counted in this sample were approximately 500,000 distinct CDR3 sequences; 10% to 15% of them appeared once. Together, the top ten hold around 12% of the sample. Taken with the paper, the label for time point translates to: 45 days after influenza vaccine administration. Material: PBMCs from blood, obtained more than 35 days after vaccination. The origin of the receptors is a man in his fifties who received an inactivated influenza vaccine. Donor details come from another sample of the same person, matched by shared clones.

The chain carries TRBV7-8 and TRBJ2-7, with D perhaps assigned TRBD1 or TRBD2 (5 bases each). The CDR3 length is 13 residues. The V end was cut by 7 bases, the J end by 3 bases, with 13 bases between. Looked up from germline, CDR1 is SGHVS and CDR2 is FQNEAQ. This CDR3 is CASILGGGYEQYF. CDR3 DNA: TGTGCCAGCATTCTGGGTGGGGGCTACGAGCAGTACTTC.

There are a few counts of this clonotype. This chain joins TRBV7-2 and TRBJ2-4; possible D gene TRBD1, 6 bases. The germline V gene encodes CDR1 SGHTA and CDR2 FQGNSA. The CDR3 is 14 amino acids. The V end lost 5 bases, the J end lost 6 bases, and 14 bases lay between the germline ends. CDR3 in amino acids: CASSPGQGRNIQYF. For the CDR3, the DNA is TGTGCCAGCAGCCCGGGGCAGGGGAGAAACATTCAGTACTTC. Using reference TRBV7-2 and TRBJ2-4 for the parts outside the CDR3, the full variable domain is GAGVSQSPSNKVTEKGKDVELRCDPISGHTALYWYRQSLGQGLEFLIYFQGNSAPDKSGLPSDRFSAERTGGSVSTLTIQRTQQEDSAVYLCASSPGQGRNIQYFGAGTRLSVL.

This clonotype was recorded a few times. The CDR3 is CASSLITGAEAFF. In DNA form, the CDR3 reads TGCGCCAGCAGCTTGATAACCGGCGCTGAAGCTTTCTTT. The gene calls are TRBV5-1 and TRBJ1-1; D is uncertain. The CDR3 length is 13 residues. Germline CDR1 is SGHRS and CDR2 is YFSETQ. Trimming left V 1 base short and J 6 bases short, with 10 bases between.

In its sample, this clonotype was seen a few times. J is TRBJ2-5 and V is TRBV4-3; D possibly corresponds to TRBD2 (5 bases). Germline loops: CDR1 LGHNA, CDR2 YSLEER. V lost 4 bases to trimming and J lost 9 bases, with 24 bases between them. The CDR3 covers 16 residues. The CDR3 here is CASSLGILLVEWAQYF. DNA of the CDR3: TGCGCCAGCAGCCTCGGAATCCTACTAGTAGAATGGGCCCAGTACTTC.

In its sample, this clonotype was seen a few times. This chain uses TRBV5-1 with TRBJ1-4; D uncertain. V was clipped by 0 bases and J by 7 bases, with 7 bases between them. The germline V gene has CDR1 SGHRS and CDR2 YFSETQ. The CDR3 is made up of 13 amino acids. The CDR3 DNA is TGCGCCAGCAGCTTGGCCCCGGGTGAAAAACTGTTTTTT. Translation: CASSLAPGEKLFF.

The genes are TRBV6-1 and TRBJ2-2, with TRBD1 matching 9 bases. This CDR3 is 15 amino acids long. V shed 6 bases, J shed 5 bases, and the junction held 7 bases outside the gene matches. CDR1 is MNHNS, CDR2 SASEGT, per germline. As DNA, the CDR3 is TGTGCCAGCAGGGGACAGGGAAGGTTAACCGGGGAGCTGTTTTTT. Its protein is CASRGQGRLTGELFF.

This clonotype has just a few counts. This rearrangement joins TRBV10-3 to TRBJ1-3; perhaps TRBD1 as D (6 bases). The CDR3 loop spans 17 amino acids. Germline loops: CDR1 ENHRY, CDR2 SYGVKD. The V end lost 4 bases, the J end lost 4 bases, and 20 bases lay between the germline ends. CDR3 DNA: TGTGCCATCAGTGGATCCGGGACAAGGCCCTCAGGAAACACCATATATTTT. This sequence encodes CAISGSGTRPSGNTIYF.

At least ten counts were recorded for this clonotype. The chain combines TRBV29-1 with TRBJ2-7, with 11 bases aligning to TRBD1. This CDR3 region has 18 residues. V lost 6 bases, J lost 0 bases, and 16 bases stayed unmatched. Germline lookup yields CDR1 SQVTM and CDR2 ANQGSEA. CDR3 nucleotide sequence: TGCAGCGTCGCCAAGCACGGGACAGGGGGATCCCTCTCCTACGAGCAGTACTTC. Encoded protein: CSVAKHGTGGSLSYEQYF.

This sequence joins TRBV4-1 and TRBJ1-5; D not certain. The germline gives CDR1 MGHRA, CDR2 YSYEKL. The CDR3 is 14 residues long. Trimming removed 2 bases at V and 4 bases at J, with 9 bases between. CDR3 residues: CASSQWRENQPQHF. The CDR3 region has the DNA TGCGCCAGCAGCCAATGGAGGGAGAATCAGCCCCAGCATTTT.